The rows below give T cell receptor beta chains drawn from one sample of a study of beta chain features in type 1 diabetes. The protocol was immunoSEQ multiplex PCR, while the TCRdb copy is restricted to in-frame clones and leaves out a portion. Among 430,000 or so clones listed, over 9.5% were seen once. Sequencing input: naive CD4+ T cells from blood. The source is a woman younger than 30 in good health. CDR3s include the opening cysteine and the closing phenylalanine or tryptophan. D genes are given only for firm matches. The size field is filled for only some rows; it gives once, few, many or a size class.

>TRBJ1-2|TRBV19|.|few
CASSGTGLANYGYTF
TGTGCCAGTAGTGGCACAGGGTTGGCTAACTATGGCTACACCTTC
>TRBJ2-5|TRBV5-1|.|few
CASSLVLAKRETQYF
TGCGCCAGCAGCTTGGTTCTAGCGAAGAGGGAGACCCAGTACTTC
>TRBJ1-6|TRBV7-9|.|.
CASSTKRKGVSPLHF
TGTGCCAGCAGCACTAAAAGGAAAGGAGTTTCACCCCTCCACTTT
>TRBJ2-5|TRBV5-4|.|.
CASSSPSLETQYF
TGTGCCAGCAGCTCGCCCTCTCTAGAGACCCAGTACTTC
>TRBJ2-1|TRBV18|TRBD1|.
CASSPPTGSYNEQFF
TGTGCCAGCTCACCACCGACAGGGTCCTACAATGAGCAGTTCTTC
>TRBJ2-1|TRBV4-1|TRBD2|.
CASSQETGGPITEFF
TGCGCCAGCAGCCAAGAAACGGGAGGGCCCATAACGGAGTTCTTC
>TRBJ2-1|TRBV7-2|.|few
CASSLGQAHNEQFF
TGTGCCAGCAGCTTAGGACAGGCCCACAATGAGCAGTTCTTC
>TRBJ2-7|TRBV6-1|TRBD2|.
CAISETIRLAGSSYEQYF
TGTGCCATCAGTGAGACAATACGACTAGCGGGGAGCTCCTACGAGCAGTACTTC
>TRBJ2-6|TRBV5-1|.|.
CASLGHPTSGANVLTF
TGCGCCAGCCTTGGACACCCGACCTCTGGGGCCAACGTCCTGACTTTC
>TRBJ2-3|TRBV7-2|.|.
CASSLGTADTQYF
TGTGCCAGCAGCTTAGGGACAGCAGATACGCAGTATTTT
>TRBJ1-5|TRBV29-1|.|few
CSGTQGSGSNQPQHF
TGCAGCGGAACACAGGGATCAGGTAGCAATCAGCCCCAGCATTTT
>TRBJ2-3|TRBV30|.|few
CAWSVSGIVDTQYF
TGTGCCTGGAGTGTCTCAGGGATCGTGGATACGCAGTATTTT
>TRBJ1-2|TRBV9|.|.
CASSVIGGIPFTF
TGTGCCAGCAGCGTCATCGGGGGCATACCCTTCACCTTC
>TRBJ2-1|TRBV19|.|few
CASSPSRKGSEQFF
TGTGCCAGTAGCCCCTCAAGGAAGGGGAGTGAGCAGTTCTTC
>TRBJ2-3|TRBV7-9|TRBD1|many
CASSFRQGADTQYF
TGTGCCAGCAGCTTTCGACAGGGCGCGGATACGCAGTATTTT
>TRBJ2-6|TRBV5-6|.|.
CASRVRRVSGANVLTF
TGTGCCAGCAGGGTCCGCAGGGTTTCTGGGGCCAACGTCCTGACTTTC
>TRBJ1-3|TRBV9|.|few
CASSVGAGSGSGNTIYF
TGTGCCAGCAGCGTAGGAGCTGGCTCAGGCTCTGGAAACACCATATATTTT
>TRBJ1-2|TRBV9|.|few
CASTDGAGRLGYTF
TGTGCCAGCACCGACGGGGCAGGCCGCCTGGGCTACACCTTC
>TRBJ2-1|TRBV9|.|.
CASSVGGGSYNEQFF
TGTGCCAGCAGCGTAGGTGGGGGCTCCTACAATGAGCAGTTCTTC
>TRBJ1-2|TRBV29-1|TRBD1|.
CSVTGQGAYGYTF
TGCAGCGTTACCGGACAGGGGGCGTATGGCTACACCTTC
>TRBJ1-2|TRBV19|.|.
CASSRTNYGYTF
TGTGCCAGTAGTAGGACTAACTATGGCTACACCTTC
>TRBJ2-7|TRBV29-1|.|few
CSVKTSLVGFEEQYF
TGCAGCGTCAAAACCTCCCTGGTCGGGTTTGAGGAGCAGTACTTC
>TRBJ1-2|TRBV14|.|.
CASSQQTGRNYGYTF
TGTGCCAGCAGCCAACAGACAGGCCGAAACTATGGCTACACCTTC
>TRBJ2-1|TRBV23-1|.|.
CASSHYPRTPSEQFF
TGCGCCAGCAGTCATTATCCGCGGACCCCATCTGAGCAGTTCTTC
>TRBJ2-2|TRBV9|.|.
CASRTVSNTGELFF
TGTGCCAGCAGGACAGTCTCGAACACCGGGGAGCTGTTTTTT
>TRBJ1-5|TRBV6-1|TRBD1|few
CAISESGGQGGNQPQHF
TGTGCCATCAGTGAGTCGGGGGGACAGGGAGGCAATCAGCCCCAGCATTTT
>TRBJ2-1|TRBV19|.|.
CASRISGLYNEQFF
TGTGCCAGTAGGATATCTGGGTTATACAATGAGCAGTTCTTC
>TRBJ2-2|TRBV15|.|once
CATTKNTGELFF
TGTGCCACCACTAAGAACACCGGGGAGCTGTTTTTT
>TRBJ2-5|TRBV20-1|.|.
CSAPKGVTQYF
TGCAGTGCTCCTAAAGGGGTGACCCAGTACTTC
>TRBJ2-7|TRBV30|.|.
CAWSRGGEQYF
TGTGCCTGGAGTAGGGGCGGCGAGCAGTACTTC
>TRBJ2-3|TRBV14|.|.
CASSQEVISDTQYF
TGTGCCAGCAGCCAAGAGGTCATCTCAGATACGCAGTATTTT
>TRBJ1-5|TRBV27|.|.
CASSLRGDQPQHF
TGTGCCAGCAGTTTAAGGGGGGACCAGCCCCAGCATTTT
>TRBJ2-5|TRBV29-1|TRBD1|.
CSVRQGLQETQYF
TGCAGCGTTCGACAGGGTCTACAAGAGACCCAGTACTTC
>TRBJ2-5|TRBV7-2|.|.
CASSLVGRLQETQYF
TGTGCCAGCAGCTTAGTTGGCAGATTACAAGAGACCCAGTACTTC
>TRBJ1-1|TRBV2|.|.
CASSGGRGNTEAFF
TGTGCCAGCTCTGGAGGCAGGGGGAACACTGAAGCTTTCTTT
>TRBJ1-2|TRBV29-1|.|.
CSVGTSGGLDYGYTF
TGCAGCGTTGGGACCTCCGGGGGGCTAGACTATGGCTACACCTTC
>TRBJ2-1|TRBV29-1|.|few
CSAASLNSYNEQFF
TGCAGCGCTGCTTCTTTAAACTCCTACAATGAGCAGTTCTTC
>TRBJ2-4|TRBV4-1|.|.
CASSQEGGVAKNIQYF
TGCGCCAGCAGCCAAGAAGGCGGGGTAGCCAAAAACATTCAGTACTTC
>TRBJ1-4|TRBV9|TRBD1|.
CASSATGVNEKLFF
TGTGCCAGCAGCGCGACAGGGGTTAATGAAAAACTGTTTTTT
>TRBJ2-1|TRBV5-5|.|.
CASSLQSLEQFF
TGTGCCAGCAGCTTACAGTCCCTTGAGCAGTTCTTC
>TRBJ1-2|TRBV2|.|.
CASSEDRFSRINYGYTF
TGTGCCAGCAGTGAAGACAGGTTTTCCCGAATTAACTATGGCTACACCTTC